Sequencing of this T cell receptor (beta chain) was carried out in a study of early T cells in non-severe SARS-CoV-2 infection. Background on the study: The study sequenced bulk RNA from unsorted whole blood, with chains unpaired.

Study results and limitations: In VDJdb matching, anti-spike CD8 responses were favored while private and CD4 specificities went missing.

In the library, individual cDNA molecules carried attached unique molecular identifiers. TCRdb called the 5' RACE reads again in MiXCR, with one record for every CDR3 protein. The sample shows under 25,000 distinct CDR3 sequences, roughly 4.5% of them seen only once. This clonotype turned up a few times. Its antigen is as yet unknown. Between the trimmed V and J ends, which lost 5 bases and 7 bases, there was a span of 13 bases. This CDR3 contains 13 residues. Germline V gives CDR1 SGHTA, CDR2 FQGNSA. This TCR was recovered from an adult who was a healthcare worker with PCR-confirmed SARS-CoV-2 infection or an uninfected control (not recorded which). Material: whole blood. The chain joins TRBV7-2 to TRBJ2-3; no clear D. CDR3 residues: CASSIPQVYTQYF. CDR3 coding DNA: TGTGCCAGCAGCATCCCGCAGGTCTATACGCAGTATTTT.